The rows below give T cell receptor beta chains drawn from one sample of a study of blood T cell repertoires in COVID-19. This table comes from immunoSEQ multiplex PCR, and its TCRdb copy is limited to in-frame clones, with some not included. The table shows 90,000 to 100,000 clones, with roughly nine tenths occurring only once. Source material: peripheral blood. The receptors derive from a man aged 55 to 70 with COVID-19, enrolled during active disease. Both conserved end residues are part of each CDR3. D genes are given only for firm matches. Some rows have no size entry. The others give once, few or many, or a class for an expanded clone.

j_call clone_size v_call d_call cdr3_nt cdr3_aa
TRBJ2-3 . TRBV30 TRBD2 TGTGCCTGGAGTGTACGGACTAGTGGAGATACGCAGTATTTT CAWSVRTSGDTQYF
TRBJ1-3 . TRBV15 . TGTGCCACCAGCAGAGATTCGAACACCATATATTTT CATSRDSNTIYF
TRBJ2-1 . TRBV3-1/TRBV3-2 TRBD2 TGTGCCAGCAGCCAAGGGGAGTCTAGCGGGAGCCCCGAGGGGCAGTTCTTC CASSQGESSGSPEGQFF
TRBJ1-1 . TRBV28 TRBD1 TGTGCCAGCAGTATCCGGACAGGCGTCACTGAAGCTTTCTTT CASSIRTGVTEAFF
TRBJ2-2 . TRBV28 . TGTGCCAGCAGTTTCCCTAGCGAGAACACCGGGGAGCTGTTTTTT CASSFPSENTGELFF
TRBJ2-3 . TRBV15 TRBD2 TGTGCCACCAGCCCGACTAGCGGGCCATCAGATACGCAGTATTTT CATSPTSGPSDTQYF
TRBJ1-3 . TRBV5-1 . TGCGCCAGCAGCGTAGACAGTTCTGGAAACACCATATATTTT CASSVDSSGNTIYF
TRBJ1-2 . TRBV19 . TGTGCCAGTAGGGGGGAGGACTATGGCTACACCTTC CASRGEDYGYTF
TRBJ2-5 once TRBV28 TRBD2 TGTGCCAGCAGCCCTTTAATAGCGGGAGGAGAGACCCAGTACTTC CASSPLIAGGETQYF
TRBJ1-2 . TRBV6-5 . TGTGCCAGCAGTTACAGAGGGGGTGGCTACACCTTC CASSYRGGGYTF
TRBJ2-1 . TRBV30 . TGTGCCTGGCAAACTAGTTTCGATGAGCAGTTCTTC CAWQTSFDEQFF
TRBJ1-1 . TRBV6-5 . TGTGCCAGCAGAGTAGGGGGGAACACTGAAGCTTTCTTT CASRVGGNTEAFF
TRBJ2-5 . TRBV5-4 TRBD2 TGTGCCAGCAGCTTGGTGGGACTAGCGGGAGGGCAAGAGACCCAGTACTTC CASSLVGLAGGQETQYF
TRBJ2-1 . TRBV12-5 TRBD2 TGTGCTAGTGGTTTGAGTACTAGCGGGAGCGATGAGCAGTTCTTC CASGLSTSGSDEQFF
TRBJ2-1 . TRBV11-2 . TGTGCCAGCAGCTTAGCGGGAACCACCTACAATGAGCAGTTCTTC CASSLAGTTYNEQFF
TRBJ1-1 . TRBV11-2 TRBD1 TGTGCCAGCAGCTCTCTCCGTGACAGGGACACTGAAGCTTTCTTT CASSSLRDRDTEAFF